This TCR beta chain comes out of a study of blood T cell repertoires in COVID-19. Study summary: From T cells, B-cell-depleted T cells, or PBMCs came the material, which was cDNA or gDNA.

In the authors' methods: Scientists estimated how many nucleated cells there were by amplifying reference gene primers. Produced via immunoSEQ multiplex PCR; TCRdb's table is partial and in-frame only. Clone size and V and J calls were adopted from that table, with D and trimming inferred from the DNA. The table shows 230,000 or so clones, with nearly 90% occurring only once. Trimming at V came to 1 base and at J to 4 bases, leaving 4 bases not matched to a gene. This CDR3 contains 16 residues. Germline CDR1 is SGHDT and CDR2 is YYEEEE. V is TRBV5-6 and J is TRBJ2-3, with 12 nucleotides matching TRBD2. The clonotype originates from a woman aged 40-49 years who had recovered from COVID-19. The sequenced sample was peripheral blood. CDR3 in amino acids: CASSLLTSGGSDTQYF. Here the CDR3 DNA reads TGTGCCAGCAGCTTGTTGACTAGCGGGGGTTCAGATACGCAGTATTTT.